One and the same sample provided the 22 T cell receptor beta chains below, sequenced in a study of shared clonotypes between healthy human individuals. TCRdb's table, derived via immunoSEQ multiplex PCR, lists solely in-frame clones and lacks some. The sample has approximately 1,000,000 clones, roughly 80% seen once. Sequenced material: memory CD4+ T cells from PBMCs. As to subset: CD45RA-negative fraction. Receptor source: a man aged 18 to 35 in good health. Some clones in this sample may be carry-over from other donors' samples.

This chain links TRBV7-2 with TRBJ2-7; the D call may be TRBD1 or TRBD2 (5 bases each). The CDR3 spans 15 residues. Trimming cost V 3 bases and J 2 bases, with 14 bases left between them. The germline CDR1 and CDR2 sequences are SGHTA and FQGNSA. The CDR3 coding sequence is TGTGCCAGCAGCTTTGGGGCGGAGACTACCTACGAGCAGTACTTC. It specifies CASSFGAETTYEQYF.

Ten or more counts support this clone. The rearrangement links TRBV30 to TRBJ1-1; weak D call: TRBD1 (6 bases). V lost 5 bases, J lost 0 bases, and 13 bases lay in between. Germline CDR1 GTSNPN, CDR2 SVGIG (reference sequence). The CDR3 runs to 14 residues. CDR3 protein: CAWSGTPMNTEAFF. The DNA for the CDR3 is TGTGCCTGGTCCGGGACACCCATGAACACTGAAGCTTTCTTT.

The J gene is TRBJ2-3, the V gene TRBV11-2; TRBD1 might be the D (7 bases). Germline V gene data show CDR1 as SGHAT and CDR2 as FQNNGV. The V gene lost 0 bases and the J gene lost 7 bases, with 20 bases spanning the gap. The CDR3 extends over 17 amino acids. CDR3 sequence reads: CASSLERRGPLGYTQYF. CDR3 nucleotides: TGTGCCAGCAGCTTAGAGAGGAGGGGGCCCTTGGGATATACGCAGTATTTT.

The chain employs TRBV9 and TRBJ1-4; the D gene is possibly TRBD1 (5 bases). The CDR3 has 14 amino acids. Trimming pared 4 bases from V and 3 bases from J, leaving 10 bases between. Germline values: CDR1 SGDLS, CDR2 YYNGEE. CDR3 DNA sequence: TGTGCCAGCAGCATTCAGGGTTCTAATGAAAAACTGTTTTTT. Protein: CASSIQGSNEKLFF.

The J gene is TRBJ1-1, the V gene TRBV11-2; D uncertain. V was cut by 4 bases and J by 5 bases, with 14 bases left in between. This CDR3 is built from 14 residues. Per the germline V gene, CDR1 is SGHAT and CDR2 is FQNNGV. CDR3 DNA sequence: TGTGCCAGCAGCTCTCCGTCGCTGGGGACTGAAGCTTTCTTT. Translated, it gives CASSSPSLGTEAFF. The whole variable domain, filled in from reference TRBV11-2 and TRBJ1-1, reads EAGVAQSPRYKIIEKRQSVAFWCNPISGHATLYWYQQILGQGPKLLIQFQNNGVVDDSQLPKDRFSAERLKGVDSTLKIQPAKLEDSAVYLCASSSPSLGTEAFFGQGTRLTVV.

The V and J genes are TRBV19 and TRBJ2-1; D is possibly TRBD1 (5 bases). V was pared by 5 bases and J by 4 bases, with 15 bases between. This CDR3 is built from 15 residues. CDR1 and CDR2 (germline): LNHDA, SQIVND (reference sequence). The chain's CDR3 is CASSPLPDSYNEQFF. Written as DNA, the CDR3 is TGTGCCAGTAGTCCTCTACCCGACAGTTACAATGAGCAGTTCTTC.

CDR3 protein: CASSPGQGDGKLFF. The DNA for the CDR3 is TGTGCCAGCAGCCCGGGACAGGGGGATGGAAAACTGTTTTTT. The V and J genes are TRBV9 and TRBJ1-4; 11 bases fit TRBD1. The CDR3 is 14 amino acids. V was clipped by 4 bases and J by 10 bases; unmatched bases: 6. Per germline, CDR1 SGDLS and CDR2 YYNGEE.

This CDR3 reads CASSLAGGSTDTQYF. CDR3 coding DNA: TGTGCCAGCAGTCTAGCGGGAGGTAGCACAGATACGCAGTATTTT. V and J are TRBV6-1 and TRBJ2-3; TRBD2 matches at 11 bases. The CDR3 is made up of 15 amino acids. The trim removed 5 bases at V and 0 bases at J, leaving 1 base unmatched. Per the germline V gene, CDR1 is MNHNS and CDR2 is SASEGT.

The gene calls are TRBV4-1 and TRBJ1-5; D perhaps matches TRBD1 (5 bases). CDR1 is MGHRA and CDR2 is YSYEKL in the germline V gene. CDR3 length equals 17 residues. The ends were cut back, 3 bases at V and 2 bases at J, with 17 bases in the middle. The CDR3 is CASSQPRGGLGNQPQHF. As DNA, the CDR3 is TGCGCCAGCAGCCAGCCTAGGGGAGGGCTCGGCAATCAGCCCCAGCATTTT.

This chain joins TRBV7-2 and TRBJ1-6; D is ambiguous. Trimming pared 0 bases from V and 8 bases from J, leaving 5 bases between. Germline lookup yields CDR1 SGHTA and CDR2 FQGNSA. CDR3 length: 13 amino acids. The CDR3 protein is CASSLAQDSPLHF. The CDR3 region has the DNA TGTGCCAGCAGCTTAGCGCAGGATTCACCCCTCCACTTT.

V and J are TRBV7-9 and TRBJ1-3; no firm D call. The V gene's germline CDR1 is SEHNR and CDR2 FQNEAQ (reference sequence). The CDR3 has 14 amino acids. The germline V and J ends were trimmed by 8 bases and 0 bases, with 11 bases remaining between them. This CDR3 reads CASQTPLSGNTIYF. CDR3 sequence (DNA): TGTGCCAGCCAGACACCCCTCTCTGGAAACACCATATATTTT.

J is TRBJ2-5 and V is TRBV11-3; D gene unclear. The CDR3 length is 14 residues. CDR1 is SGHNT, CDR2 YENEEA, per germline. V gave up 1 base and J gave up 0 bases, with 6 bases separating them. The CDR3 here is CASSLGGDQETQYF. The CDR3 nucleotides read TGTGCCAGCAGCTTAGGAGGCGACCAAGAGACCCAGTACTTC.

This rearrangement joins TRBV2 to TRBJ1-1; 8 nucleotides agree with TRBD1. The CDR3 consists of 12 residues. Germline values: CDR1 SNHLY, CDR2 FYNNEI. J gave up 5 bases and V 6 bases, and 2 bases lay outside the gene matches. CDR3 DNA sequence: TGTGCCAGCAGCAGGGGGCGGACTGAAGCTTTCTTT. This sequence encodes CASSRGRTEAFF.

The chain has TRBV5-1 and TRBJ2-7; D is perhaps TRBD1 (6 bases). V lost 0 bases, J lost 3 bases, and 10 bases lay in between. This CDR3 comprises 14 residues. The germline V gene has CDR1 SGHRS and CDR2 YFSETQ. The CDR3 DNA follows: TGCGCCAGCAGCTTGGACCGGGACATCTACGAGCAGTACTTC. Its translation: CASSLDRDIYEQYF.

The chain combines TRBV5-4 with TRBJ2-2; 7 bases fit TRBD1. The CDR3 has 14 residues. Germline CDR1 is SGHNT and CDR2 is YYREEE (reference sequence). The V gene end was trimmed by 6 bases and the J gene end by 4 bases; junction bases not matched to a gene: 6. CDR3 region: CASTPTGSTGELFF. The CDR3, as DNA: TGTGCCAGCACCCCGACAGGGTCCACCGGGGAGCTGTTTTTT. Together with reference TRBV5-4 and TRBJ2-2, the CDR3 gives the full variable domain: ETGVTQSPTHLIKTRGQQVTLRCSSQSGHNTVSWYQQALGQGPQFIFQYYREEENGRGNFPPRFSGLQFPNYSSELNVNALELDDSALYLCASTPTGSTGELFFGEGSRLTVL.

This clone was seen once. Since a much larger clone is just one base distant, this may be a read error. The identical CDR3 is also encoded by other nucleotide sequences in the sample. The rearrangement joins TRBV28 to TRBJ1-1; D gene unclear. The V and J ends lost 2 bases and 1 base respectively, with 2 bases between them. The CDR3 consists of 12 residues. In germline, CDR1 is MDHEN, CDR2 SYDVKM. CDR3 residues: CASSLENTEAFF. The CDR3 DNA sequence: TGTGCCAGCAGTTTAGAGAACACTGAAGCTTTCTTT.

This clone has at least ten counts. The CDR3 reads CASSVGIGFNYGYTF. The DNA of the CDR3 is TGTGCCAGCAGCGTAGGGATAGGTTTTAACTATGGCTACACCTTC. The rearrangement joins TRBV9 to TRBJ1-2; D not certain. Trimming removed 0 bases from V and 1 base from J, with 10 bases in between. The CDR3 sequence is 15 residues long. Germline V gene lookup returns CDR1 SGDLS and CDR2 YYNGEE.

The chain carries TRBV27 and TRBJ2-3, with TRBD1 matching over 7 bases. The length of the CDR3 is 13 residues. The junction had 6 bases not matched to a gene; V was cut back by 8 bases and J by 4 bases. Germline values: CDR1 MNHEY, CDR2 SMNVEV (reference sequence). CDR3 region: CASRRGPADTQYF. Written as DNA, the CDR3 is TGTGCCAGCCGTAGGGGGCCCGCAGATACGCAGTATTTT.

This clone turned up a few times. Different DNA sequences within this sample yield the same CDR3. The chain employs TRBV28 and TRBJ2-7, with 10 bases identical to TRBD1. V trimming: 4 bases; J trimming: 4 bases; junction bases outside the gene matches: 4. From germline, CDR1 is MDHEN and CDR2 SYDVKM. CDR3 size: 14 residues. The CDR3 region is CASSSPGQGYEQYF. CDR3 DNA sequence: TGTGCCAGCAGTTCTCCGGGACAGGGGTACGAGCAGTACTTC.

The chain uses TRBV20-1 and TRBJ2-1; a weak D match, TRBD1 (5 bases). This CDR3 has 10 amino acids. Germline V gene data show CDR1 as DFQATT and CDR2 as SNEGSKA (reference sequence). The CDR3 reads CAQGNNEQFF. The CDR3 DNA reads TGCGCTCAGGGCAACAATGAGCAGTTCTTC.

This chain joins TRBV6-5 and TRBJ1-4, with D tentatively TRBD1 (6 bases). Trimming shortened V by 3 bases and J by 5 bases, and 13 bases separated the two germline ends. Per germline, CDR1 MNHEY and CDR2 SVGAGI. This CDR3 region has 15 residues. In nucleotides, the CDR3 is TGTGCCAGCAGTTATAATGGACAGCAAAATGAAAAACTGTTTTTT. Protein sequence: CASSYNGQQNEKLFF.

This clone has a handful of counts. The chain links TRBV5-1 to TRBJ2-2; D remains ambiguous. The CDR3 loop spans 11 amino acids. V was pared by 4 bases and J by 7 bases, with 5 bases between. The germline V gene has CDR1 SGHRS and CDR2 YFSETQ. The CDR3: CASSGDGELFF. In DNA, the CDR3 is TGCGCCAGCAGCGGGGACGGGGAGCTGTTTTTT.